A selection of T cell receptor beta chains follows, all from one sample in a study of cytomegalovirus exposure and HLA in healthy donors. Repertoires were generated with immunoSEQ multiplex PCR, while TCRdb's copy carries only in-frame clones and drops some. The top ten clones hold around 4% of a sample with about 130,000 clones, approximately 81% of them seen once. The source material was PBMCs. These receptors were collected from a man aged 18 to 29 in good health and CMV-seropositive. Each CDR3 is given with its conserved first and last residue. D genes are given only for firm matches. Not all rows give a size; the values are once, few, many and, for expanded clones, a class.

length	size	J	V	D	DNA	CDR3
15	-	TRBJ1-4	TRBV7-2	-	TGTGCCAGCAGCTTATGGGGGGGCACTAATGAAAAACTGTTTTTT	CASSLWGGTNEKLFF
11	-	TRBJ2-7	TRBV28	-	TGTGCCAGCGGGGGGGCGGGCGAGCAGTACTTC	CASGGAGEQYF
12	-	TRBJ1-1	TRBV27	-	TGTGCCAGCAGTTCCGAACAGACCGAAGCTTTCTTT	CASSSEQTEAFF
15	-	TRBJ2-1	TRBV7-9	TRBD1	TGTGCCAGCAGCTCGAGGGACAGGGAGAGGGATGAGCAGTTCTTC	CASSSRDRERDEQFF
13	-	TRBJ2-7	TRBV11-2	-	TGTGCCAGCAGCTTAGCCTTCAGATACGAGCAGTACTTC	CASSLAFRYEQYF
15	-	TRBJ2-1	TRBV27	TRBD1	TGTGCCAGCAGTTTGTACAGGGGGTTGTACAATGAGCAGTTCTTC	CASSLYRGLYNEQFF
12	-	TRBJ2-5	TRBV29-1	TRBD1	TGCAGCGTTGGTGACAGGGGAGAGACCCAGTACTTC	CSVGDRGETQYF
16	few	TRBJ2-6	TRBV14	-	TGTGCCAGCAGCCATGTGCGGCTCACTGGGGCCAACGTCCTGACTTTC	CASSHVRLTGANVLTF
14	-	TRBJ1-1	TRBV5-1	-	TGCGCCAGCAGCCGGGACGGGGGTATCGCTGAAGCTTTCTTT	CASSRDGGIAEAFF
13	-	TRBJ2-7	TRBV15	-	TGTGCCACCAGCAGAGAGTTAGTCTACGAGCAGTACTTC	CATSRELVYEQYF
17	-	TRBJ1-5	TRBV27	-	TGTGCCAGCAGTTTATACAGGGACCCTTATAGCAATCAGCCCCAGCATTTT	CASSLYRDPYSNQPQHF
11	once	TRBJ2-1	TRBV20-1	-	TGCAGTGCTAGAACGGACAATGAGCAGTTCTTC	CSARTDNEQFF
17	-	TRBJ2-3	TRBV7-9	TRBD2	TGTTCCAGCAGCCTCGAGGGGCGGGAGTCTGGCACAGATACGCAGTATTTT	CSSSLEGRESGTDTQYF
14	-	TRBJ2-5	TRBV5-1	TRBD1	TGCGCCAGCAGCCCAGGGACAGGGCAAGAGACCCAGTACTTC	CASSPGTGQETQYF
13	-	TRBJ1-1	TRBV10-1	-	TGCGCCAGCAGTGACAGTTCGAACACTGAAGCTTTCTTT	CASSDSSNTEAFF
15	-	TRBJ1-1	TRBV6-4	-	TGTGCCAGCAGTGACTCGGCGGAGGCGGGCACTGAAGCTTTCTTT	CASSDSAEAGTEAFF
13	-	TRBJ2-2	TRBV2	-	TGTGCCAGCAGTGTAGAGAACACCGGGGAGCTGTTTTTT	CASSVENTGELFF
13	-	TRBJ1-2	TRBV7-9	-	TGTGCCAGCAGCCACAGGGAGGGCTATGGCTACACCTTC	CASSHREGYGYTF
13	-	TRBJ1-2	TRBV19	TRBD1	TGTGCCAGCCGGACAGGGTTGGACTATGGCTACACCTTC	CASRTGLDYGYTF
13	-	TRBJ2-7	TRBV7-2	-	TGTGCCAGCAGCAAAGAAATAACAGCCGAGCAGTACTTC	CASSKEITAEQYF
16	-	TRBJ1-5	TRBV2	TRBD1	TGTGCCAGCAGTGAAAGCTCAGGGGGCGCGACTCAGCCCCAGCATTTT	CASSESSGGATQPQHF
15	-	TRBJ2-7	TRBV11-2	TRBD1	TGTGCCAGCAGCAGCATTCGGGACAGGCTCTACGAGCAGTACTTC	CASSSIRDRLYEQYF
13	-	TRBJ2-7	TRBV2	TRBD1	TGTGCCAGCAGTGGGACAGGAGCCTACGAGCAGTACTTC	CASSGTGAYEQYF
15	-	TRBJ2-7	TRBV9	TRBD2	TGTGCCAGCAGCGGATGGGGGGGTATACTAGACGAGCAGTACTTC	CASSGWGGILDEQYF
15	-	TRBJ1-2	TRBV6-5	TRBD1	TGTGCCAGCAGCCCCGCACCACCACAGGGGCATGGCTACACCTTC	CASSPAPPQGHGYTF
15	-	TRBJ1-3	TRBV7-2	-	TGTGCCAGCAGCTTAGATATCGGAGGGGTGGGCACCATATATTTT	CASSLDIGGVGTIYF
14	-	TRBJ1-2	TRBV19	TRBD1	TGTGCCAGTAGTACAATCCAGGGGGGCTATGGCTACACCTTC	CASSTIQGGYGYTF
10	-	TRBJ1-5	TRBV7-9	-	TGTGCCAGCGCCGGGTCAGCCCAGCATTTT	CASAGSAQHF
15	-	TRBJ2-1	TRBV5-4	TRBD1	TGTGCCAGCAGCTTCGGGACAGGCCCGTACAATGAGCAGTTCTTC	CASSFGTGPYNEQFF
17	-	TRBJ2-6	TRBV5-6	-	TGTGCCAGCAGCTTGGGAGTCGGCTGGTCTGGGGCTAACGTCCTGACTTTC	CASSLGVGWSGANVLTF
17	once	TRBJ1-1	TRBV7-8	-	TGTGCCAGCAGCTTAGCGTATGGACAGAATACCTATGCTGAAGCTTTCTTT	CASSLAYGQNTYAEAFF
15	-	TRBJ1-4	TRBV7-9	TRBD1	TGTGCCAGCAGCTTTGCAGGGGGCATTGGTGAAAAACTGTTTTTT	CASSFAGGIGEKLFF
13	many	TRBJ2-3	TRBV5-4	-	TGTGCCAGCAGCGTCAGACTGACAGATACGCAGTATTTT	CASSVRLTDTQYF
11	-	TRBJ2-7	TRBV4-2	-	TGTGCCAGCAGCCGAAACGGCGAGCAGTACTTC	CASSRNGEQYF
14	-	TRBJ2-5	TRBV7-2	-	TGTGCCAGCAGCTTCTGGCGTACAGAGGAGACCCAGTACTTC	CASSFWRTEETQYF
16	-	TRBJ2-2	TRBV13	TRBD1	TGTGCCAGCAGCTTAGGTGGACAGGGGTACACCGGGGAGCTGTTTTTT	CASSLGGQGYTGELFF
15	-	TRBJ1-5	TRBV12-5	-	TGTGCTAGTGGTTTGATAGAGGTTAGCAATCAGCCCCAGCATTTT	CASGLIEVSNQPQHF
15	-	TRBJ1-2	TRBV4-2	-	TGTGCCAGCAGCCAAGATCCTAGCAATCCCTATGGCTACACCTTC	CASSQDPSNPYGYTF
14	-	TRBJ2-7	TRBV27	TRBD1	TGTGCCAGCAGTTTGGGTCAGGGGGTCGACGAGCAGTACTTC	CASSLGQGVDEQYF
13	-	TRBJ1-6	TRBV7-6	-	TGTGCCAGCAGTAGGACTGAAGAATCACCCCTCCACTTT	CASSRTEESPLHF
18	-	TRBJ1-6	TRBV10-2	TRBD1	TGCGCCAGCGACGACAGGGGCTACCTCAACGCCTATAATTCACCCCTCCACTTT	CASDDRGYLNAYNSPLHF